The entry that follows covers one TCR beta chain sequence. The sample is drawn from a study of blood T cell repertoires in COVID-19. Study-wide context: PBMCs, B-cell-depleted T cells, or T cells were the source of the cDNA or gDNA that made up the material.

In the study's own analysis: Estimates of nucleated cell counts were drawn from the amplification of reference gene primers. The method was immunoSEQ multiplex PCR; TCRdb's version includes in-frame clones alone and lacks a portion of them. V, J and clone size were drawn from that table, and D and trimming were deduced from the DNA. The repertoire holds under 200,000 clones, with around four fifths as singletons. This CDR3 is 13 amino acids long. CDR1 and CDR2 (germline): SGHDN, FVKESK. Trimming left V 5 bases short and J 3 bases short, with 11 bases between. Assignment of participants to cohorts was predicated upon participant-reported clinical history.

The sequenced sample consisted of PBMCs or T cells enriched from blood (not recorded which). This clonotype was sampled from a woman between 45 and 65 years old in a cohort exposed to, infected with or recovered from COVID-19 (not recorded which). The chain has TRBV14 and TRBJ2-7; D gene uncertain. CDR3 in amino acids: CASSSRHLYEQYF. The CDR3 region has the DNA TGTGCCAGCAGCTCCCGACACCTCTACGAGCAGTACTTC.